The 5 T cell receptor beta chains given below trace back to one sample, sequenced in a study of cytomegalovirus exposure and HLA in healthy donors. The PCR had 60 Vbeta and 13 Jbeta primers. The protocol was immunoSEQ multiplex PCR, while the TCRdb copy is restricted to in-frame clones and leaves out a portion. The profile covers 150,000 or so clones, with approximately 80% appearing a single time and over 2% taken by the ten largest. The sequenced sample consisted of PBMCs. The receptors were sampled from a man aged 45 to 65 in good health and CMV-seronegative.

The chain combines TRBV7-2 with TRBJ2-5; TRBD2 matches 11 bases. V dropped 5 bases and J dropped 2; count of bases not matched to a gene: 7. The germline CDR1 and CDR2 sequences are SGHTA and FQGNSA. CDR3 length: 16 amino acids. The CDR3 sequence is CASSLSGTSGQETQYF. The DNA of the CDR3 is TGTGCCAGCAGCCTATCCGGGACTAGCGGACAAGAGACCCAGTACTTC.

The V and J genes are TRBV4-2 and TRBJ2-1; 8 nucleotides align to TRBD2. The CDR3 contains 13 residues. Looked up from germline, CDR1 is LGHNA and CDR2 is YNFKEQ. As DNA, the CDR3 is TGTGCTTGCGCCAGCGGGGGCCACAATGAGCAGTTCTTC. The encoded protein is CACASGGHNEQFF.

The gene calls are TRBV7-3 and TRBJ2-3, with 11 nucleotides matching TRBD2. CDR1 SGHTA and CDR2 FQGTGA come from the germline V gene. The CDR3 consists of 16 residues. V lost 0 bases and J lost 1; bases outside the gene matches: 0. The DNA for the CDR3 is TGTGCCAGCAGCTTAACTAGCGGGGGGGGCACAGATACGCAGTATTTT. The encoded protein is CASSLTSGGGTDTQYF. Variable domain in full (rest from reference TRBV7-3 and TRBJ2-3): GAGVSQTPSNKVTEKGKYVELRCDPISGHTALYWYRQSLGQGPEFLIYFQGTGAADDSGLPNDRFFAVRPEGSVSTLKIQRTERGDSAVYLCASSLTSGGGTDTQYFGPGTRLTVL.

The J gene is TRBJ2-1, the V gene TRBV9, with D perhaps TRBD2 (5 bases). The V end was cut by 4 bases, the J end by 9 bases, with 20 bases between. The CDR3 has 15 residues. From germline, CDR1 is SGDLS and CDR2 YYNGEE. The CDR3 region is CASSPIEGTRGEQFF. The CDR3 DNA is TGTGCCAGCAGCCCAATCGAGGGAACTCGGGGTGAGCAGTTCTTC. Full variable domain (rest looked up from reference TRBV9 and TRBJ2-1): DSGVTQTPKHLITATGQRVTLRCSPRSGDLSVYWYQQSLDQGLQFLIQYYNGEERAKGNILERFSAQQFPDLHSELNLSSLELGDSALYFCASSPIEGTRGEQFFGPGTRLTVL.

V usage is TRBV11-3 and J usage is TRBJ2-7, with TRBD2 matching 8 bases. Germline CDR1 SGHNT, CDR2 YENEEA. The CDR3 is made up of 15 amino acids. V was clipped by 5 bases and J by 3 bases; unmatched bases: 9. The DNA for the CDR3 is TGTGCCAGCAGCCTACGGGGGGGGACGGACTACGAGCAGTACTTC. Protein product: CASSLRGGTDYEQYF.